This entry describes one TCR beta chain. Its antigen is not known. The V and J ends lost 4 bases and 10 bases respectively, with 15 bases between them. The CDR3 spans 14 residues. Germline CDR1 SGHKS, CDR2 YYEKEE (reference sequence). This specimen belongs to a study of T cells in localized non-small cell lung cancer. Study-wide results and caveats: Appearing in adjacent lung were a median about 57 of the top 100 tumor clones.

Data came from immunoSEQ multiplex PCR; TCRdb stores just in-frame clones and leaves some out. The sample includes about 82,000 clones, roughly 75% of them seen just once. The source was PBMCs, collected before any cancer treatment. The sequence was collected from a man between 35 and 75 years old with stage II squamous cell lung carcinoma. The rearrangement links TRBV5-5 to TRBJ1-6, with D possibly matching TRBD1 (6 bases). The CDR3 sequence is CASSEATGLSPLHF. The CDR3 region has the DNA TGTGCCAGCAGCGAAGCCACAGGGTTATCACCCCTCCACTTT.